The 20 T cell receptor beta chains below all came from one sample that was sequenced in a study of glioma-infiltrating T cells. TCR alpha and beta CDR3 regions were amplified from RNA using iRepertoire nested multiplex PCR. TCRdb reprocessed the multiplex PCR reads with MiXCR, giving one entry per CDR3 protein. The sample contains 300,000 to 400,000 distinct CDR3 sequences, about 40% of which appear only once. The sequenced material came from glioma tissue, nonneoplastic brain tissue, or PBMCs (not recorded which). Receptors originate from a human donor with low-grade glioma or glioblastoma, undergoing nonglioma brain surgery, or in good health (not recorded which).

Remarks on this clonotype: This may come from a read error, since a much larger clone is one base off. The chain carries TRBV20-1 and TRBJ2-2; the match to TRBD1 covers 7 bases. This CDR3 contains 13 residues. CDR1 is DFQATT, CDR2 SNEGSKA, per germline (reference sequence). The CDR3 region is CSASQGSTAELFF. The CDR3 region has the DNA TGCAGTGCTTCACAGGGGAGCACCGCGGAGCTGTTTTTT.

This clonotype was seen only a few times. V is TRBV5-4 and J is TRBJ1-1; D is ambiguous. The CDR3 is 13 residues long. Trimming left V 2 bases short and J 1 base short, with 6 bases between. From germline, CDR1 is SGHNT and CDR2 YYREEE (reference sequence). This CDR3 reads CASSLIPNTEAFF. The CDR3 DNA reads TGTGCCAGCAGCTTAATTCCGAACACTGAAGCTTTCTTT. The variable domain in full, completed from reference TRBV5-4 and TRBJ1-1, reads ETGVTQSPTHLIKTRGQQVTLRCSSQSGHNTVSWYQQALGQGPQFIFQYYREEENGRGNFPPRFSGLQFPNYSSELNVNALELDDSALYLCASSLIPNTEAFFGQGTRLTVV.

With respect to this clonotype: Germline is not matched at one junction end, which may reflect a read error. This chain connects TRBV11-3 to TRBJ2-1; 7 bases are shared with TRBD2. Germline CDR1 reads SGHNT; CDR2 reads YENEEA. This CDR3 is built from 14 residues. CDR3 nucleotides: TGTGCCACCAGCGGCGGGAGATCCTACAATGAGCAGTTCTTC. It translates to CATSGGRSYNEQFF.

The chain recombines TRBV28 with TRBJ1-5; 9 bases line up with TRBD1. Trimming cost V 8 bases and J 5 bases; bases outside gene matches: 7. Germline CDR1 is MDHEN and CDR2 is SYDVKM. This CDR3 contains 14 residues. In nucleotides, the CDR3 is TGTGCCAGCGTTACAGGGGGCCAACATCAGCCCCAGCATTTT. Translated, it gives CASVTGGQHQPQHF.

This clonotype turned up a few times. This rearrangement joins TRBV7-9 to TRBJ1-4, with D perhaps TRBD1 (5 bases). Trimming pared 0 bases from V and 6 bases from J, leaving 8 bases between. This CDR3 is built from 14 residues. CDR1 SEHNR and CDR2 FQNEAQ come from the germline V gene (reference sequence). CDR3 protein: CASSLARGDEKLFF. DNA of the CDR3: TGTGCCAGCAGCTTAGCGAGAGGGGATGAAAAACTGTTTTTT.

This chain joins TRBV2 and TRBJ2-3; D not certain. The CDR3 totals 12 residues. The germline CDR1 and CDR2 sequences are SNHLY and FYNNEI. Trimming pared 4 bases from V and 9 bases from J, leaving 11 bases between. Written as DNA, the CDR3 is TGTGCCAGCAGTGTAGAGAAGACCACGCAGTATTTT. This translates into CASSVEKTTQYF.

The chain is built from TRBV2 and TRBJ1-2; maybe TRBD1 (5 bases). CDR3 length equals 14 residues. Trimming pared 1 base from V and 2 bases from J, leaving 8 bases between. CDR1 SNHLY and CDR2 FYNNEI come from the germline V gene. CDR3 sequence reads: CASSEGPGNYGYTF. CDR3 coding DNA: TGTGCCAGCAGTGAAGGTCCAGGGAACTATGGCTACACCTTC. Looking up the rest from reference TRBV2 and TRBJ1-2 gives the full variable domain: EPEVTQTPSHQVTQMGQEVILRCVPISNHLYFYWYRQILGQKVEFLVSFYNNEISEKSEIFDDQFSVERPDGSNFTLKIRSTKLEDSAMYFCASSEGPGNYGYTFGSGTRLTVV.

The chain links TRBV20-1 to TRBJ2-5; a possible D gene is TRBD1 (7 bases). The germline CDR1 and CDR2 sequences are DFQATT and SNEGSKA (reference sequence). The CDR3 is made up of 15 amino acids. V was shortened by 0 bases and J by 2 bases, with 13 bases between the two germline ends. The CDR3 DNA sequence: TGCAGTGCTAGAGATAGTCAGGGGGGACAAGAGACCCAGTACTTC. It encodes CSARDSQGGQETQYF.

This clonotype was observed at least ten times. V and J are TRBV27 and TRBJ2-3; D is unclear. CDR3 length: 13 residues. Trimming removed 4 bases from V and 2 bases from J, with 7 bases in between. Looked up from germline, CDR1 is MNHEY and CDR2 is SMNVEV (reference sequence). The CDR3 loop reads CASSYPYTDTQYF. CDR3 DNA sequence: TGTGCCAGCAGTTATCCCTACACAGATACGCAGTATTTT.

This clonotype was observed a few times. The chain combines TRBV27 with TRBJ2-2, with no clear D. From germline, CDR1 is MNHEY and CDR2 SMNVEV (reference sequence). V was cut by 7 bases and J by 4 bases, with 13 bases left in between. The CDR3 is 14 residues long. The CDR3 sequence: CASTFYGPTGELFF. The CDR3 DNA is TGTGCCAGCACCTTTTACGGGCCCACCGGGGAGCTGTTTTTT.

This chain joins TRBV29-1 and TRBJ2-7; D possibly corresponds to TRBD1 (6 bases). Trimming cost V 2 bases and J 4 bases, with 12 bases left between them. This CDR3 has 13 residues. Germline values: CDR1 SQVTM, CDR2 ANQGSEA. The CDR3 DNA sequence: TGCAGCGTTGAACAGGGGTCCAGGTACGAGCAGTACTTC. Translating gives CSVEQGSRYEQYF.

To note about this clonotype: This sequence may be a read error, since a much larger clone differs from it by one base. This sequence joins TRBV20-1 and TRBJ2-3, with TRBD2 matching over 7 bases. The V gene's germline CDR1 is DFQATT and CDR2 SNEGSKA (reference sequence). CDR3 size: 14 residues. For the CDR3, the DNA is TGCAGTGCTCTAGCGGAGGCAAACACAGATACGCACTATTTT. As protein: CSALAEANTDTHYF.

CDR3 bases: TGTGCCAGCAGCCTTCGGACAGGGGGCTTCTCTGGAAACACCATATATTTT. Protein sequence: CASSLRTGGFSGNTIYF. The chain uses TRBV7-2 and TRBJ1-3, with 11 bases fitting TRBD1. This CDR3 contains 17 residues. V lost 5 bases, J lost 0 bases, and 6 bases stayed unmatched. Germline lookup yields CDR1 SGHTA and CDR2 FQGNSA.

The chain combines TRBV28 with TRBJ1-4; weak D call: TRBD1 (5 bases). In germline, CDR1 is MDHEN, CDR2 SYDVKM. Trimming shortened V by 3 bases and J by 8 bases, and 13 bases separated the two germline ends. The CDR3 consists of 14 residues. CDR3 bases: TGTGCCAGCAGTTTGATGGGGGGAAGCGAAAAACTGTTTTTT. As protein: CASSLMGGSEKLFF.

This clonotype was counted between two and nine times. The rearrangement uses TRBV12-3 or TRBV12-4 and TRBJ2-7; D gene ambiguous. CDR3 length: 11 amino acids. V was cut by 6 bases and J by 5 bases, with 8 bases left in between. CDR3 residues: CASSTVHEQYF. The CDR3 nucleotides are TGTGCCAGCAGCACTGTCCACGAGCAGTACTTC.

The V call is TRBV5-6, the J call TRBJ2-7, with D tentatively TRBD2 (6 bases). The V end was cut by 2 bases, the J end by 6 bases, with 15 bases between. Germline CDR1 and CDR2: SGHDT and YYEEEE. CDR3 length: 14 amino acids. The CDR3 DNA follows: TGTGCCAGCAGCTTTAGCGGAACGCGAGCCGAGCAGTACTTC. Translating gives CASSFSGTRAEQYF.

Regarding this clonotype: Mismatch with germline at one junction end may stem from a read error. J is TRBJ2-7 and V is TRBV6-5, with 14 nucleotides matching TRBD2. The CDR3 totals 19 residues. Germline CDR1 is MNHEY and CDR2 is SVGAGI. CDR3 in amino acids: CASSYSTGTSGSRCYEQYF. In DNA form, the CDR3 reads TGTGCCAGCAGCTACTCAACCGGGACTAGCGGGAGTAGGTGCTACGAGCAGTACTTC.

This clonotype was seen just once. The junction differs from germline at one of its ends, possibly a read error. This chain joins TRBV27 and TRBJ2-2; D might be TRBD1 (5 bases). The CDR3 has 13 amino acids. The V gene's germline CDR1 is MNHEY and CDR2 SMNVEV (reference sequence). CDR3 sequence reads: CASCFDSPGELFF. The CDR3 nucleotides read TGTGCCAGCTGTTTCGACAGTCCCGGGGAGCTGTTTTTT.

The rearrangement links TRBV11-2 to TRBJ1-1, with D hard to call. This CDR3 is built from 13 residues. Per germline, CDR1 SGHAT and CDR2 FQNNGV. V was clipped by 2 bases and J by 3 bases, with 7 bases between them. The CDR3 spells CASSLTRDTEAFF. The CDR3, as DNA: TGTGCCAGCAGCTTAACGAGGGACACTGAAGCTTTCTTT.

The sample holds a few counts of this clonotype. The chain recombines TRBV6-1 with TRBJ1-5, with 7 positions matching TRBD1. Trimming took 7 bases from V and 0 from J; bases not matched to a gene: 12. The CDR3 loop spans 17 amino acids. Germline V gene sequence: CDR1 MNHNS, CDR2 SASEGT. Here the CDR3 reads CASISRQGIYSNQPQHF. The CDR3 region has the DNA TGTGCCAGCATTTCCCGACAGGGAATTTATAGCAATCAGCCCCAGCATTTT.